The rows below give T cell receptor beta chains drawn from one sample of a study of cytomegalovirus exposure and HLA in healthy donors. Some clones are missing from TCRdb's copy, which holds only in-frame ones; the method was immunoSEQ multiplex PCR. This sample carries some 95,000 clones, approximately 77% of them seen once, and the ten largest clones take 4.5% to 5%. Sample: PBMCs. These receptor sequences come from a woman between 40 and 50 years old in good health and CMV-seronegative. Each CDR3 is given with its conserved first and last residue. A D gene is named only where the DNA matches it firmly. The size of a clone is reported for some rows only, either as once, few or many, or as a class for expanded clones.

d_call | j_call | v_call | clone_size | cdr3_nt | cdr3_aa
- | TRBJ2-7 | TRBV6-1 | once | TGTGCCAGCAGACAGGCATCTTCCTACGAGCAGTACTTC | CASRQASSYEQYF
- | TRBJ1-2 | TRBV6-6 | once | TGTGCCAGCAGTCCCCCTGGTAACAATGGCTACACCTTC | CASSPPGNNGYTF
- | TRBJ1-2 | TRBV6-4 | - | TGTGCCAGCAGACCCCAGGGATTCTCAGGGGATGGCTACACCTTC | CASRPQGFSGDGYTF
- | TRBJ2-7 | TRBV15 | - | TGTGCCACCAGCAGAGGCGCGGGCGGGGCAAACAGGAGGGCCTACGAGCAGTACTTC | CATSRGAGGANRRAYEQYF
- | TRBJ2-2 | TRBV7-2 | - | TGTGCCAGCAGTCTTCAGGGGAGCGACACCGGGGAGCTGTTTTTT | CASSLQGSDTGELFF
TRBD2 | TRBJ2-1 | TRBV19 | few | TGTGCCAGTAGTAACATAGCGGGGAGCTCCTACAATGAGCAGTTCTTC | CASSNIAGSSYNEQFF
- | TRBJ2-1 | TRBV12-5 | - | TGTGCTAGTGGCCTTAGTAATGAGCAGTTCTTC | CASGLSNEQFF
TRBD1 | TRBJ2-1 | TRBV5-6 | - | TGTGCCAGCAGCGTGGGACAGCCCTGGGGCGATGAGCAGTTCTTC | CASSVGQPWGDEQFF
- | TRBJ2-3 | TRBV7-6 | - | TGTGCCAGCAGCTCGCGACAGGTGCGAGCGGCAGATACGCAGTATTTT | CASSSRQVRAADTQYF
- | TRBJ2-5 | TRBV9 | - | TGTGCCAGCAGCGTAGGGAACAGGAACCAAGAGACCCAGTACTTC | CASSVGNRNQETQYF
- | TRBJ1-1 | TRBV6-1 | - | TGTGCCAGCAGACGGGATGTAGAAGCTTTCTTT | CASRRDVEAFF
- | TRBJ1-5 | TRBV30 | - | TGTGCCTGGAGTACCGGGACAAGCAATCAGCCCCAGCATTTT | CAWSTGTSNQPQHF
TRBD2 | TRBJ2-1 | TRBV5-4 | - | TGTGCCAGCAGCTTACTAGCGGGGGGGTTTAGTGAGCAGTTCTTC | CASSLLAGGFSEQFF
- | TRBJ1-1 | TRBV19 | - | TGTGCCTCCCGCGAGGGGGGGACTGAAGCTTTCTTT | CASREGGTEAFF
TRBD1 | TRBJ1-1 | TRBV11-2 | - | TGTGCCAGCAGCGCGAACAGGGGGCCCCTTGAAGCTTTCTTT | CASSANRGPLEAFF
TRBD2 | TRBJ2-7 | TRBV5-1 | - | TGCGCCAGCAGCCGTACCCCTAGCGGGGGAGCGTACGAGCAGTACTTC | CASSRTPSGGAYEQYF
- | TRBJ1-2 | TRBV2 | - | TGTGCCAGCACCCTGGCAGGGAATGATGGCTACACCTTC | CASTLAGNDGYTF
TRBD1 | TRBJ2-2 | TRBV6-4 | - | TGTGCCAGCAGCCGGGACAGATCGAACACCGGGGAGCTGTTTTTT | CASSRDRSNTGELFF
- | TRBJ2-5 | TRBV2 | - | TGTGCCAGCAGCGTCCTACAGAGCCAAGAGACCCAGTACTTC | CASSVLQSQETQYF
- | TRBJ1-2 | TRBV6-1 | - | TGTGCCAGCAGTCCCCGTCTAGGTCTCTATGGCTACACCTTC | CASSPRLGLYGYTF
TRBD1 | TRBJ2-1 | TRBV7-6 | once | TGTGCCAGCAGCCCCCGGACAGGTGCCAATGAGCAGTTCTTC | CASSPRTGANEQFF
TRBD1 | TRBJ2-7 | TRBV4-1 | - | TGCGCCAGCAGCCAAGGAGGGACAGGGGGATTCGAGCAGTACTTC | CASSQGGTGGFEQYF
TRBD1 | TRBJ1-1 | TRBV5-6 | - | TGTGCCAGCAGCTCTGGATACAGGGGGGTATGGACTGAAGCTTTCTTT | CASSSGYRGVWTEAFF
- | TRBJ1-5 | TRBV6-5 | - | TGTGCCAGCAGCTCCGACAGCTATAGCAATCAGCCCCAGCATTTT | CASSSDSYSNQPQHF
TRBD1 | TRBJ1-5 | TRBV5-1 | - | TGCGCCAGCAGTTACACAGGGGATCAGCCCCAGCATTTT | CASSYTGDQPQHF
TRBD1 | TRBJ2-6 | TRBV29-1 | - | TGCAGCGTTGTGGGACAGGGGGCCTCTGGGGCCAACGTCCTGACTTTC | CSVVGQGASGANVLTF
- | TRBJ1-1 | TRBV29-1 | few | TGCAGCGTTGGAGGCTGGCAAAACACTGAAGCTTTCTTT | CSVGGWQNTEAFF
TRBD1 | TRBJ1-4 | TRBV27 | - | TGTGCCAGCCGCGTCGGGACAGGGCGCGTGAATGAAAAACTGTTTTTT | CASRVGTGRVNEKLFF
TRBD2 | TRBJ2-3 | TRBV5-5 | - | TGTGCCAGCAGCTTGGTTGTTAGCGGGGGGAGAGATACGCAGTATTTT | CASSLVVSGGRDTQYF
- | TRBJ1-1 | TRBV5-4 | - | TGTGCCAGCAGCCCGGTACCGGGAAACACTGAAGCTTTCTTT | CASSPVPGNTEAFF
- | TRBJ2-2 | TRBV25-1 | few | TGTGCCAGCAGTGAAAGAAGGGCGGGTCACACCGGGGAGCTGTTTTTT | CASSERRAGHTGELFF
- | TRBJ2-1 | TRBV5-1 | few | TGCGCCAGCACTCGGGTTCTCAAGGACAATGAGCAGTTCTTC | CASTRVLKDNEQFF
- | TRBJ2-1 | TRBV2 | - | TGTGCCAGCAGTGGGACACAGTACTACAATGAGCAGTTCTTC | CASSGTQYYNEQFF
- | TRBJ2-1 | TRBV11-1 | - | TGTGCCAGCAGCTTAGACACACCCGAGCAGTTCTTC | CASSLDTPEQFF
TRBD2 | TRBJ2-5 | TRBV27 | - | TGTGCCAGCAGTTTGGGGAGGGGATCGGCTTTACAAGAGACCCAGTACTTC | CASSLGRGSALQETQYF
TRBD2 | TRBJ2-3 | TRBV4-1 | few | TGCGCCAGCAGCCAATCACTAGCGGGGGAAAGGGATACGCAGTATTTT | CASSQSLAGERDTQYF
TRBD1 | TRBJ1-2 | TRBV7-8 | - | TGTGCCAGCAGCTTTGGGGGGACAGGGGTAAACTATGGCTACACCTTC | CASSFGGTGVNYGYTF
TRBD1 | TRBJ1-1 | TRBV27 | - | TGTGCCAGCAGTTCGACGAGGGACAGGGTGACTGAAGCTTTCTTT | CASSSTRDRVTEAFF
- | TRBJ2-1 | TRBV18 | once | TGTGCCAGCTCACGACAGGTTTTGAATGAGCAGTTCTTC | CASSRQVLNEQFF
- | TRBJ1-1 | TRBV19 | few | TGTGCCGTTGCCGGTTACACTGAAGCTTTCTTT | CAVAGYTEAFF
TRBD2 | TRBJ2-5 | TRBV9 | - | TGTGCCAGCAGCGTAGGGGTAGCGGGGGGAAAAGAGACCCAGTACTTC | CASSVGVAGGKETQYF
TRBD1 | TRBJ1-6 | TRBV7-8 | - | TGTGCCAGCAGCTTAGACCAGGGGGCTACTAATTCACCCCTCCACTTT | CASSLDQGATNSPLHF
TRBD2 | TRBJ2-4 | TRBV5-1 | - | TGCGCCAGCAGCCCTGGACTAGCGGGGGGGAAAAACATTCAGTACTTC | CASSPGLAGGKNIQYF
- | TRBJ2-1 | TRBV1 | - | TGCACCAGCAGCCAAGATCAAGAACGGGGGCGGGAGAATGAGCAGTTCTTC | CTSSQDQERGRENEQFF
TRBD1 | TRBJ1-5 | TRBV4-3 | - | TGCGCCAGCAGCCAAGATCAGGGGACAGGGCTACAGCCCCAGCATTTT | CASSQDQGTGLQPQHF
- | TRBJ1-3 | TRBV10-2 | - | TGCGCCAGCAGTGGTTATGGAAACACCATATATTTT | CASSGYGNTIYF
TRBD2 | TRBJ2-3 | TRBV7-2 | - | TGTGCCAGCAGCTCCCGACTAGCGGGGGGGCTGGGCACAGATACGCAGTATTTT | CASSSRLAGGLGTDTQYF
- | TRBJ2-1 | TRBV9 | - | TGTGCCAGCAGCGTAATTTCAGGGATATCGAATGAGCAGTTCTTC | CASSVISGISNEQFF
TRBD2 | TRBJ2-2 | TRBV7-8 | - | TGTGCCAGCAGCTTAGAGACCAGGCTAGCGGGGGGGCGTCCCGGGGAGCTGTTTTTT | CASSLETRLAGGRPGELFF
TRBD1 | TRBJ1-5 | TRBV2 | - | TGTGCCAGCAGTGGGAACAGGGGGCATCAGCCCCAGCATTTT | CASSGNRGHQPQHF
- | TRBJ2-5 | TRBV7-6 | - | TGTGCCAGCAGCCATCAAGAGATGGCCCAGTACTTC | CASSHQEMAQYF
- | TRBJ1-1 | TRBV7-9 | - | TGTGCCAGCAGCTTTGGGCAGCCGAACACTGAAGCTTTCTTT | CASSFGQPNTEAFF
- | TRBJ1-1 | TRBV5-1 | few | TGCGCCAGCAGCTTATTGGGAGGGACTGAAGCTTTCTTT | CASSLLGGTEAFF